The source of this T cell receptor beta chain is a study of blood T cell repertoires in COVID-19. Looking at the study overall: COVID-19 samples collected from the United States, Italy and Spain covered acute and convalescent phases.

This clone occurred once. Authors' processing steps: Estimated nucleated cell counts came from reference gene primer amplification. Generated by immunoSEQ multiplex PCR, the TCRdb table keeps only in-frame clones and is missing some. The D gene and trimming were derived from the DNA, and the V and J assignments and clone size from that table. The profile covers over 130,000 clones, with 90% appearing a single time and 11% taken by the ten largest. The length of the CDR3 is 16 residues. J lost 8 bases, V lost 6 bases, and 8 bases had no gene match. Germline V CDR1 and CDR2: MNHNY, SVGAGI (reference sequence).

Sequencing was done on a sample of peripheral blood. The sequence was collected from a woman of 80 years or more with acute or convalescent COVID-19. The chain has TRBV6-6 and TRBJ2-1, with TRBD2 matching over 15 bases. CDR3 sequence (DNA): TGTGCCAGCAGGACTTCCCGGACTAGCGGGAGGGATGAGCAGTTCTTC. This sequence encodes CASRTSRTSGRDEQFF.